A selection of T cell receptor beta chains follows, all from one sample in a study of cytomegalovirus exposure and HLA in healthy donors. The table came from immunoSEQ multiplex PCR; TCRdb's copy has only in-frame clones and leaves some out. The table has about 120,000 clones, around three quarters seen once. Sequenced material: PBMCs. The receptors were sampled from a woman between 40 and 55 years old in good health and CMV-seropositive. The CDR3 runs from the conserved cysteine through the conserved F or W. Each record gives: clone size, J gene, D gene, V gene, CDR3 DNA, CDR3 protein. The D gene is left open where the match is weak. Part of the rows lack a size; the others show once, few, many or a class for expanded clones.

clone_size: .; j_call: TRBJ2-7; d_call: TRBD1; v_call: TRBV6-4; cdr3_nt: TGTGCCAGCAGGAGGGGGCAGACGGGCGCGGAAGGCTACGAGCAGTACTTC; cdr3_aa: CASRRGQTGAEGYEQYF
clone_size: .; j_call: TRBJ2-1; d_call: .; v_call: TRBV13; cdr3_nt: TGTGCCAGCAGCTTATCTGCCGGTACCTCCTACAATGAGCAGTTCTTC; cdr3_aa: CASSLSAGTSYNEQFF
clone_size: few; j_call: TRBJ1-1; d_call: TRBD1; v_call: TRBV4-1; cdr3_nt: TGCGCCAGCAGCCAAGACATCCAGGGGGGCACTGAAGCTTTCTTT; cdr3_aa: CASSQDIQGGTEAFF
clone_size: .; j_call: TRBJ1-1; d_call: .; v_call: TRBV4-1; cdr3_nt: TGCGCCAGCAGCCAAGCCAGGGAGAACACTGAAGCTTTCTTT; cdr3_aa: CASSQARENTEAFF
clone_size: .; j_call: TRBJ1-1; d_call: TRBD1; v_call: TRBV25-1; cdr3_nt: TGTGCCAGCAGTGAATGGGGGACAGGAATGAACACTGAAGCTTTCTTT; cdr3_aa: CASSEWGTGMNTEAFF
clone_size: .; j_call: TRBJ2-7; d_call: .; v_call: TRBV13; cdr3_nt: TGTGCCAGCAGCTTAGGATCTAGTTTCACCTACGAGCAGTACTTC; cdr3_aa: CASSLGSSFTYEQYF
clone_size: .; j_call: TRBJ2-2; d_call: .; v_call: TRBV29-1; cdr3_nt: TGCAGCGTTGGCCCCCAGGGGCTTGACACCGGGGAGCTGTTTTTT; cdr3_aa: CSVGPQGLDTGELFF
clone_size: .; j_call: TRBJ2-7; d_call: TRBD1; v_call: TRBV25-1; cdr3_nt: TGTGCCAGCAGTGAACTCACAGGGGGCCACTACGAGCAGTACTTC; cdr3_aa: CASSELTGGHYEQYF
clone_size: .; j_call: TRBJ2-1; d_call: TRBD2; v_call: TRBV4-2; cdr3_nt: TGTGCCAGCAGCCAACCTTTAGCGGGAGGGCCACACAATGAGCAGTTCTTC; cdr3_aa: CASSQPLAGGPHNEQFF
clone_size: .; j_call: TRBJ2-4; d_call: TRBD2; v_call: TRBV5-6; cdr3_nt: TGTGCCAGCAGCTTGGTCGCCGGGGGGGCCAAAAACATTCAGTACTTC; cdr3_aa: CASSLVAGGAKNIQYF
clone_size: .; j_call: TRBJ2-5; d_call: TRBD2; v_call: TRBV5-4; cdr3_nt: TGTGCCAGCAGCCGTAGCCCGGGACTAGCGGGAGAGACCCAGTACTTC; cdr3_aa: CASSRSPGLAGETQYF
clone_size: .; j_call: TRBJ2-1; d_call: .; v_call: TRBV19; cdr3_nt: TGTGCCAGTAGTATGGGCCAGACCTCCTACAATGAGCAGTTCTTC; cdr3_aa: CASSMGQTSYNEQFF
clone_size: .; j_call: TRBJ2-5; d_call: .; v_call: TRBV9; cdr3_nt: TGTGCCAGCAGCCCCCTCGTCGGGGATGAGACCCAGTACTTC; cdr3_aa: CASSPLVGDETQYF
clone_size: .; j_call: TRBJ1-2; d_call: .; v_call: TRBV2; cdr3_nt: TGTGCCAGCAGTGGGGGGGGCGGCTTAGGCTCTTCGTCTGGCTACACCTTC; cdr3_aa: CASSGGGGLGSSSGYTF
clone_size: .; j_call: TRBJ2-3; d_call: TRBD2; v_call: TRBV5-4; cdr3_nt: TGTGCCAGCAGCTCCGGACTAGCAGCAGATACGCAGTATTTT; cdr3_aa: CASSSGLAADTQYF
clone_size: few; j_call: TRBJ2-7; d_call: .; v_call: TRBV30; cdr3_nt: TGTGCCTGGAGACAGGACGGTTCCTACGAGCAGTACTTC; cdr3_aa: CAWRQDGSYEQYF
clone_size: .; j_call: TRBJ2-7; d_call: TRBD2; v_call: TRBV6-5; cdr3_nt: TGTGCCAGCAGTCCGAAGCGGGGGGGCCGAAACGAGCAGTACTTC; cdr3_aa: CASSPKRGGRNEQYF
clone_size: .; j_call: TRBJ1-4; d_call: .; v_call: TRBV21-1; cdr3_nt: TGTGCCAGCAGCAATAAGGGGGCAACTAATGAAAAACTGTTTTTT; cdr3_aa: CASSNKGATNEKLFF
clone_size: .; j_call: TRBJ2-7; d_call: .; v_call: TRBV7-9; cdr3_nt: TGTGCCAGCAGCTTAGTAGGAGGGTTCTCCTACGAGCAGTACTTC; cdr3_aa: CASSLVGGFSYEQYF
clone_size: .; j_call: TRBJ1-5; d_call: .; v_call: TRBV2; cdr3_nt: TGTGCCAGCAGTGAACTGGGGGGTAATCAGCCCCAGCATTTT; cdr3_aa: CASSELGGNQPQHF
clone_size: .; j_call: TRBJ1-5; d_call: .; v_call: TRBV30; cdr3_nt: TGTGCCTGGGGCCCCCAAGAGGGCAATCAGCCCCAGCATTTT; cdr3_aa: CAWGPQEGNQPQHF
clone_size: .; j_call: TRBJ2-7; d_call: .; v_call: TRBV6-5; cdr3_nt: TGTGCCAGCAGAAGGGGGACAAATCCTTCCTACGAGCAGTACTTC; cdr3_aa: CASRRGTNPSYEQYF
clone_size: .; j_call: TRBJ2-5; d_call: TRBD1; v_call: TRBV10-1; cdr3_nt: TGCGCCAGCAGTGAGTCGGCGACCGGACAGGGCCTTCTGGAGACCCAGTACTTC; cdr3_aa: CASSESATGQGLLETQYF
clone_size: .; j_call: TRBJ2-1; d_call: .; v_call: TRBV19; cdr3_nt: TGTGCCAGTAGTATCGTAGCGCTTTCGTCCGACAATGAGCAGTTCTTC; cdr3_aa: CASSIVALSSDNEQFF
clone_size: .; j_call: TRBJ2-3; d_call: .; v_call: TRBV2; cdr3_nt: TGTGCCAGCAGTGGCCGGGGGACCGCCACAGATACGCAGTATTTT; cdr3_aa: CASSGRGTATDTQYF
clone_size: .; j_call: TRBJ2-3; d_call: .; v_call: TRBV6-1; cdr3_nt: TGTGCCAGCAGTGAATCCCTCAGCACAGATACGCAGTATTTT; cdr3_aa: CASSESLSTDTQYF